This T cell receptor beta chain is drawn from a study of cytomegalovirus exposure and HLA in healthy donors. V shed 6 bases, J shed 6 bases, and the junction held 6 bases outside the gene matches. Germline-derived CDR1 and CDR2 are MNHEY and SVGAGI. This CDR3 has 15 residues. This clone came up once. With 60 Vbeta and 13 Jbeta primers, the PCR was carried out. The assay was immunoSEQ multiplex PCR, and TCRdb's table has in-frame clones only and misses some. The data hold under 130,000 clones, with roughly 80% observed a single time. The TCR originated in a female donor in good health and CMV-seropositive. This chain joins TRBV6-5 and TRBJ2-1, with 12 positions matching TRBD2. The specimen was PBMCs. For the CDR3, the DNA is TGTGCCAGCAGAACGGGACTAGCGGGCCGCAATGAGCAGTTCTTC. Protein sequence: CASRTGLAGRNEQFF.